A selection of T cell receptor beta chains follows, all from one sample in a study of early T cells in non-severe SARS-CoV-2 infection. TCRdb analysed the 5' RACE reads with MiXCR anew, one entry per CDR3 protein. In the table there are about 66,000 distinct CDR3 sequences, about 19% of which are singletons. The starting material was whole blood, obtained at baseline. These receptors all come from an adult who was a healthcare worker with PCR-confirmed SARS-CoV-2 infection or an uninfected control (not recorded which). The CDR3 runs from the conserved cysteine through the conserved F or W. Fields, in order: J gene, V gene, clone size, D gene, CDR3 DNA, CDR3 protein. A D gene is named only where the DNA matches it firmly. The size field is filled for only some rows; it gives once, few, many or a size class.

J: TRBJ2-4; V: TRBV30; size: many; D: NA; DNA: TGTGCCTGGCGATCCTTTGGCAAAAACATTCAGTACTTC; CDR3: CAWRSFGKNIQYF
J: TRBJ2-7; V: TRBV5-1; size: NA; D: NA; DNA: TGCGCCAGCAGCTCCGCCCCGGACGAGCAGTACTTC; CDR3: CASSSAPDEQYF
J: TRBJ1-1; V: TRBV3-1; size: many; D: NA; DNA: TGTGCCAGCAGCCAAGGACTCTCGAACACTGAAGCTTTCTTT; CDR3: CASSQGLSNTEAFF
J: TRBJ1-6; V: TRBV2; size: NA; D: NA; DNA: TGTGCCAGCATCCTAGGTACCAATTCACCCCTCCACTTT; CDR3: CASILGTNSPLHF
J: TRBJ2-2; V: TRBV21-1; size: few; D: NA; DNA: TGTGCCAGCAGCAAAGGGCGGTGGCAGGGGGCAAGGCACGGGGAGCTGTTTTTT; CDR3: CASSKGRWQGARHGELFF
J: TRBJ2-7; V: TRBV18; size: few; D: NA; DNA: TGTGCCAGCTCTCGAGAGTTCAGCTCCTACGAGCAGTACTTC; CDR3: CASSREFSSYEQYF
J: TRBJ2-3; V: TRBV9; size: NA; D: NA; DNA: TGTGCCAGCAGCGTAGCACCGGGGACAGATACGCAGTATTTT; CDR3: CASSVAPGTDTQYF
J: TRBJ2-1; V: TRBV9; size: many; D: TRBD1; DNA: TGTGCCAGCAGCGAAAGGGGGCCTTACAGCTCCTACAATGAGCAGTTCTTC; CDR3: CASSERGPYSSYNEQFF
J: TRBJ1-5; V: TRBV20-1; size: few; D: NA; DNA: TGCAGTGCGATAATGGCAGGGGTGAATCAGCCCCAGCATTTT; CDR3: CSAIMAGVNQPQHF
J: TRBJ2-2; V: TRBV15; size: once; D: TRBD1; DNA: TGTGCCACTCACCCCGGGACAGCGAACACCGGGGAGCTGTTTTTT; CDR3: CATHPGTANTGELFF
J: TRBJ2-3; V: TRBV19; size: few; D: NA; DNA: TGTGCCTCTCGACCAGGGCCCAGCACAGATACGCAGTATTTT; CDR3: CASRPGPSTDTQYF
J: TRBJ2-3; V: TRBV7-8; size: many; D: NA; DNA: TGTGCCAGCAGCTTATTTTGGGTGGGCACAGATACGCAGTATTTT; CDR3: CASSLFWVGTDTQYF
J: TRBJ2-2; V: TRBV23-1; size: NA; D: TRBD1; DNA: TGCGCCATCCTCTTCCGGGACAGGCCGAACACCGGGGAGCTGTTTTTT; CDR3: CAILFRDRPNTGELFF
J: TRBJ2-3; V: TRBV5-4; size: once; D: TRBD2; DNA: TGTGCCAGCGAGGATAAGCGGGGGGGGTCTAGCACAGATACGCAGTATTTT; CDR3: CASEDKRGGSSTDTQYF
J: TRBJ2-3; V: TRBV7-6; size: few; D: TRBD2; DNA: TGTGCCAGCAGCTCCTGGACTAGCGGGGTAATCACAGATACGCAGTATTTT; CDR3: CASSSWTSGVITDTQYF
J: TRBJ1-5; V: TRBV20-1; size: NA; D: NA; DNA: TGCAGTGCTAGAGATCCAGAGTACAATCAGCCCCAGCATTTT; CDR3: CSARDPEYNQPQHF
J: TRBJ1-1; V: TRBV27; size: NA; D: TRBD1; DNA: TGTGCCAGCCGTGTGACAGGGGGCACTGAAGCTTTCTTT; CDR3: CASRVTGGTEAFF
J: TRBJ2-2; V: TRBV11-2; size: NA; D: NA; DNA: TGTGCCAGCAGCCACGGGTCCAGGCTGTTTTTT; CDR3: CASSHGSRLFF
J: TRBJ2-5; V: TRBV29-1; size: few; D: NA; DNA: TGCAGCGTTGATTCGGGGAGAGAGACCCAGTACTTC; CDR3: CSVDSGRETQYF
J: TRBJ2-3; V: TRBV19; size: few; D: TRBD1; DNA: TGTGCCAGTAGTAGCCACAGGGGGCAAGTTGGATCTACGCAGTATTTT; CDR3: CASSSHRGQVGSTQYF
J: TRBJ1-6; V: TRBV6-6; size: NA; D: NA; DNA: TGTGCCAGCAGTTACTCGAAATTTGGGGGAGGTGGGTCACCCCTCCACTTT; CDR3: CASSYSKFGGGGSPLHF
J: TRBJ2-2; V: TRBV12-3/TRBV12-4; size: NA; D: NA; DNA: TGTGCCAGCAGTTCTGACGGGTTCACCGGGGAGCTGTTTTTT; CDR3: CASSSDGFTGELFF
J: TRBJ2-5; V: TRBV5-1; size: NA; D: NA; DNA: TGCGCCAGCAGCCGTCAATTGGGGCCAGGGGAGACCCAGTACTTC; CDR3: CASSRQLGPGETQYF
J: TRBJ2-1; V: TRBV6-2/TRBV6-3; size: NA; D: NA; DNA: TGTGCCAGCAGTTACTCATCGGGATATGAGCAGTTCTTC; CDR3: CASSYSSGYEQFF